This passage covers 21 T cell receptor beta chains from one sample sequenced in a study of OX40 agonist ivuxolimab in advanced cancers. Libraries were prepared by immunoSEQ multiplex PCR; TCRdb keeps only in-frame clonotypes and omits some of them. The table lists tens of thousands of clones, 88% of them singletons, with about two fifths in the top ten. This sample comprised CD4+ or CD8+ T cells sorted from blood, obtained in a trial of the OX40 agonist ivuxolimab. All receptors derive from an adult with an advanced solid tumor such as melanoma, head and neck, liver or kidney cancer.

This chain uses TRBV28 with TRBJ2-2; D unclear. Germline loops: CDR1 MDHEN, CDR2 SYDVKM. The CDR3 is 12 amino acids. V lost 4 bases and J lost 9, with 9 bases in between. CDR3 region: CASSSPVRELFF. For the CDR3, the DNA is TGTGCCAGCAGTTCGCCGGTCCGGGAGCTGTTTTTT.

The chain recombines TRBV13 with TRBJ2-1, with D unresolved. The CDR3 sequence is 15 residues long. Germline CDR1 PRHDT, CDR2 FYEKMQ (reference sequence). V was trimmed by 4 bases and J by 0 bases, leaving 10 bases between them. The CDR3 region is CASSSIPNSYNEQFF. The DNA for the CDR3 is TGTGCCAGCAGCTCGATTCCGAACTCCTACAATGAGCAGTTCTTC. The entire variable domain, with the rest obtained from reference TRBV13 and TRBJ2-1, is as follows: AAGVIQSPRHLIKEKRETATLKCYPIPRHDTVYWYQQGPGQDPQFLISFYEKMQSDKGSIPDRFSAQQFSDYHSELNMSSLELGDSALYFCASSSIPNSYNEQFFGPGTRLTVL.

The chain employs TRBV27 and TRBJ2-1; D is unresolved. The V end lost 8 bases, the J end lost 7 bases, and 9 bases lay between the germline ends. The CDR3 has 11 amino acids. Germline V lookup: CDR1 MNHEY, CDR2 SMNVEV (reference sequence). CDR3 region: CASSNFNEQFF. The CDR3 DNA reads TGTGCCAGCTCCAATTTTAATGAGCAGTTCTTC.

J is TRBJ2-6 and V is TRBV7-2; maybe TRBD1 (5 bases). The CDR3 is 18 residues long. V was shortened by 3 bases and J by 0 bases, with 15 bases between the two germline ends. Germline V CDR1 and CDR2: SGHTA, FQGNSA. CDR3 sequence reads: CASSFEAYDSSGANVLTF. DNA of the CDR3: TGTGCCAGCAGCTTTGAAGCATACGACAGCTCTGGGGCCAACGTCCTGACTTTC.

The V and J genes are TRBV6-1 and TRBJ2-2; D may match TRBD1 or TRBD2 (5 bases each). CDR1 is MNHNS and CDR2 is SASEGT in the germline V gene. CDR3 size: 15 residues. Trimming left V 2 bases short and J 1 base short, with 8 bases between. The CDR3 spells CASSEWDGNTGELFF. The CDR3 DNA follows: TGTGCCAGCAGTGAATGGGACGGGAACACCGGGGAGCTGTTTTTT.

This chain uses TRBV19 with TRBJ2-7, with 7 nucleotides matching TRBD1. V shed 1 base and J 3 bases; nucleotides not matched to a gene: 3. The CDR3 runs 14 residues. Germline V gene lookup returns CDR1 LNHDA and CDR2 SQIVND (reference sequence). CDR3 coding DNA: TGTGCCAGTAGTATAGCAGGGACAGTCTACGAGCAGTACTTC. Translated, it gives CASSIAGTVYEQYF. Based on the CDR3 plus reference TRBV19 and TRBJ2-7, the full variable domain is DGGITQSPKYLFRKEGQNVTLSCEQNLNHDAMYWYRQDPGQGLRLIYYSQIVNDFQKGDIAEGYSVSREKKESFPLTVTSAQKNPTAFYLCASSIAGTVYEQYFGPGTRLTVT.

This chain links TRBV5-1 with TRBJ2-7; D gene uncertain. This CDR3 has 10 amino acids. V lost 5 bases and J lost 4, with 4 bases in between. Per germline, CDR1 SGHRS and CDR2 YFSETQ. In nucleotides, the CDR3 is TGCGCCAGCAGACCATACGAGCAGTACTTC. As protein: CASRPYEQYF. Full variable domain (rest looked up from reference TRBV5-1 and TRBJ2-7): KAGVTQTPRYLIKTRGQQVTLSCSPISGHRSVSWYQQTPGQGLQFLFEYFSETQRNKGNFPGRFSGRQFSNSRSEMNVSTLELGDSALYLCASRPYEQYFGPGTRLTVT.

J is TRBJ2-1 and V is TRBV7-2; the match to TRBD2 covers 7 bases. The CDR3 length is 16 residues. Germline CDR1 is SGHTA and CDR2 is FQGNSA. V lost 4 bases, J lost 2 bases, and 8 bases stayed unmatched. The CDR3 DNA reads as TGTGCCAGCAGCTCCCCCCAGCGGGACGCCTACAATGAGCAGTTCTTC. This translates into CASSSPQRDAYNEQFF. Drawing the rest from reference TRBV7-2 and TRBJ2-1, the complete variable domain is GAGVSQSPSNKVTEKGKDVELRCDPISGHTALYWYRQSLGQGLEFLIYFQGNSAPDKSGLPSDRFSAERTGGSVSTLTIQRTQQEDSAVYLCASSSPQRDAYNEQFFGPGTRLTVL.

This clone turned up a few times. This chain connects TRBV28 to TRBJ2-7; the D gene could be TRBD1 or TRBD2 (5 bases each). Germline V gene lookup returns CDR1 MDHEN and CDR2 SYDVKM. This CDR3 is 14 amino acids long. Trimming removed 3 bases at V and 6 bases at J, with 15 bases between. CDR3 in amino acids: CASSLTGTRGEQYF. Written as DNA, the CDR3 is TGTGCCAGCAGTTTGACCGGGACGAGGGGCGAGCAGTACTTC.

The V and J genes are TRBV6-1 and TRBJ1-4; D not certain. The CDR3 has 14 residues. V lost 4 bases, J lost 8 bases, and 14 bases lay in between. CDR1 is MNHNS, CDR2 SASEGT, per germline. The CDR3 spells CASSVSRRREKLFF. CDR3 DNA: TGTGCCAGCAGTGTAAGCCGAAGGAGGGAAAAACTGTTTTTT.

In its sample, this clone was seen once. The chain employs TRBV19 and TRBJ2-1; possibly TRBD2 for D (5 bases). The germline V gene has CDR1 LNHDA and CDR2 SQIVND (reference sequence). The V and J ends lost 1 base and 7 bases respectively, with 17 bases between them. This CDR3 region has 16 residues. The CDR3 loop is CASSIAQQTIPNEQFF. In nucleotides, the CDR3 is TGTGCCAGTAGTATAGCCCAACAGACTATACCAAATGAGCAGTTCTTC.

V gene TRBV28 combines with J gene TRBJ2-5; D may be TRBD1 or TRBD2 (5 bases each). Near its end, the DNA agrees better with TRBJ2-7, so the J call may be wrong. Germline lookup yields CDR1 MDHEN and CDR2 SYDVKM. The CDR3 totals 15 residues. CDR3: CASRALGETDYEQYF. The DNA for the CDR3 is TGTGCCAGCAGGGCCTTGGGGGAAACCGACTACGAGCAGTACTTC.

The chain is built from TRBV27 and TRBJ2-1; tentative D call: TRBD1 (6 bases). The CDR3 covers 14 residues. Deletions cut 2 bases from V and 8 bases from J, with 13 bases between. The germline gives CDR1 MNHEY, CDR2 SMNVEV (reference sequence). CDR3 residues: CASSLSRGFYEQFF. CDR3 DNA: TGTGCCAGCAGTTTAAGCAGGGGCTTCTATGAGCAGTTCTTC.

The chain employs TRBV28 and TRBJ2-7; the D is unclear. CDR1 MDHEN and CDR2 SYDVKM come from the germline V gene. This CDR3 is 12 amino acids long. Trimming took off 3 bases at V and 3 bases at J, with 6 bases between the two ends. CDR3 sequence (DNA): TGTGCCAGCAGTTTCATGGGCTACGAGCAGTACTTC. It codes for CASSFMGYEQYF.

CDR3 residues: CASSTGNTIYF. Here the CDR3 DNA reads TGTGCCAGCAGCACCGGAAACACCATATATTTT. The V and J genes are TRBV9 and TRBJ1-3; no definite D call. This CDR3 has 11 amino acids. CDR1 and CDR2 from the germline V gene are SGDLS and YYNGEE. Trimming cost V 4 bases and J 4 bases, with 3 bases left between them.

This sequence joins TRBV4-1 and TRBJ2-7, with 7 positions matching TRBD2. V was clipped by 4 bases and J by 2 bases; unmatched bases: 2. CDR1 MGHRA and CDR2 YSYEKL come from the germline V gene. The CDR3 contains 13 residues. The CDR3 is CASSRGTTYEQYF. CDR3 in DNA: TGCGCCAGCAGCCGAGGGACTACCTACGAGCAGTACTTC.

This clone was observed a handful of times. The V gene is TRBV6-1, the J gene TRBJ2-3; 8 positions match TRBD1. With 0 bases clipped from V and 1 base from J, the junction kept 0 bases outside the gene matches. The CDR3 length is 15 residues. Germline CDR1 reads MNHNS; CDR2 reads SASEGT. CDR3 DNA: TGTGCCAGCAGTGAAGCGACAGGGGGCACAGATACGCAGTATTTT. Its protein is CASSEATGGTDTQYF.

CDR3 sequence (DNA): TGTGCCAGTAGTAACGGTCCACAGCCCCAGCATTTT. It translates to CASSNGPQPQHF. The chain has TRBV19 and TRBJ1-5; D unresolved. The germline V and J ends were trimmed by 4 bases and 7 bases, with 8 bases remaining between them. The CDR3 runs to 12 residues. CDR1 is LNHDA and CDR2 is SQIVND in the germline V gene (reference sequence).

The V gene is TRBV28, the J gene TRBJ2-6, with D possibly matching TRBD1 (6 bases). The CDR3 runs 16 residues. With 0 bases removed from V and 2 bases from J, the gap between germline ends came to 8 bases. From germline, CDR1 is MDHEN and CDR2 SYDVKM. The CDR3 sequence: CASSLWGTPGANVLTF. The DNA for the CDR3 is TGTGCCAGCAGTTTATGGGGGACACCTGGGGCCAACGTCCTGACTTTC.

The V call is TRBV5-6, the J call TRBJ1-4; D might be TRBD1 (6 bases). Trimming left V 2 bases short and J 8 bases short, with 10 bases between. Germline-derived CDR1 and CDR2 are SGHDT and YYEEEE. The CDR3 totals 13 residues. In nucleotides, the CDR3 is TGTGCCAGCAGCTTCGGACAGTCAGAAAAACTGTTTTTT. Protein product: CASSFGQSEKLFF.

The genes are TRBV5-4 and TRBJ1-3; D gene uncertain. Deletions cut 2 bases from V and 0 bases from J, with 6 bases between. This CDR3 spans 14 amino acids. Germline values: CDR1 SGHNT, CDR2 YYREEE (reference sequence). This chain's CDR3 is CASSLDFSGNTIYF. CDR3 sequence (DNA): TGTGCCAGCAGCTTAGACTTCTCTGGAAACACCATATATTTT.